These T cell receptor beta chains were read from a single sample in a study of T cells in Graves' hyperthyroidism and ophthalmopathy. TCRdb ran MiXCR on the multiplex PCR reads and lists one entry per CDR3 protein. The sample includes some 400,000 distinct CDR3 sequences, about 13% of them seen just once. Material for sequencing was blood. The origin of the receptors is a man aged 25 to 45 with Graves' hyperthyroidism that later progressed to Graves' ophthalmopathy. Each CDR3 is given with its conserved first and last residue. The D gene is left open where the match is weak. Clone size, where shown, is once, few, many, or a class for clones that have expanded.

D | J | V | size | length | DNA | CDR3
- | TRBJ1-4 | TRBV7-9 | many | 14 | TGTGCCAGCAGCCCTCATAGGACTAATGAAAAACTGTTTTTT | CASSPHRTNEKLFF
TRBD1 | TRBJ2-2 | TRBV6-1 | few | 17 | TGTGCCAGCAGTCATCCCCGGGACAGGGGGAACACCGGGGAGCTGTTTTTT | CASSHPRDRGNTGELFF
TRBD2 | TRBJ2-7 | TRBV15 | few | 21 | TGTGCCACCAGCAGAGGCCCCATTTTTACGGCTAGCGGGGGTCGCTCCTACGAGCAGTACTTC | CATSRGPIFTASGGRSYEQYF
TRBD2 | TRBJ2-1 | TRBV7-2 | many | 16 | TGTGCCAGCAGCTTATCAAGCGGGGGGGACTACAATGAGCAGTTCTTC | CASSLSSGGDYNEQFF
TRBD2 | TRBJ2-1 | TRBV3-1 | - | 15 | TGTGCCAGCAGCCAAGTCGGGGGGGCTAACAATGAGCAGTTCTTC | CASSQVGGANNEQFF
- | TRBJ1-5 | TRBV28 | - | 14 | TGTGCCAGCAGCCTGAGACAGGCTACCGGGCCCCAGCATTTT | CASSLRQATGPQHF
TRBD1 | TRBJ2-2 | TRBV19 | - | 17 | TGTGCCAGTACTACTCCGGGACAGGGGTCGAACACCGGGGAGCTGTTTTTT | CASTTPGQGSNTGELFF
- | TRBJ2-1 | TRBV12-3/TRBV12-4 | once | 14 | TGTGCCAGCAGTTCCGCGGGGGCCGGTCGTGAGCAGTTCTTC | CASSSAGAGREQFF
TRBD2 | TRBJ2-1 | TRBV12-3/TRBV12-4 | many | 14 | TGTGCCAGCAGGCCTCGGACTAGCGGGGATACGGAGTTCTTC | CASRPRTSGDTEFF
- | TRBJ2-7 | TRBV2 | many | 13 | TGTGCCAGCAGTGAACTAACTACCTACGAGCAGTACTTC | CASSELTTYEQYF
- | TRBJ2-5 | TRBV11-3 | few | 15 | TGTGCCAGCAGCTCTCAGGGGAACCCCCAAGAGACCCAGTACTTC | CASSSQGNPQETQYF
- | TRBJ1-5 | TRBV2 | many | 13 | TGTGCCAGTACAGGGAATTCCAATCAGCCCCAGCATTTT | CASTGNSNQPQHF
- | TRBJ1-1 | TRBV24-1 | many | 15 | TGTGCCACCAGTGACACTAGGACACCCCCGGGTGAAGCTTTCTTT | CATSDTRTPPGEAFF
- | TRBJ1-4 | TRBV9 | many | 14 | TGTGCCAGCAATTTCGGGGGGCTTGGGGAAAAACTGTTTTTT | CASNFGGLGEKLFF
TRBD1 | TRBJ2-1 | TRBV11-3 | many | 13 | TGTGCCAGCAGCTTCGACAGGGGGTATGAGCAGTTCTTC | CASSFDRGYEQFF
TRBD1 | TRBJ1-3 | TRBV18 | many | 16 | TGTGCCAGCTCACCAACGGGACAGAGCTCTGGAAACACCATATATTTT | CASSPTGQSSGNTIYF
TRBD1 | TRBJ2-3 | TRBV2 | many | 15 | TGTGCCAGCAGTGTGGACAGGGGGGCGGCAGATACGCAGTATTTT | CASSVDRGAADTQYF
TRBD1 | TRBJ1-1 | TRBV5-8 | many | 16 | TGTGCCAGCAGCCCAAGGGGTGACAGGGGGGGCACTGAAGCTTTCTTT | CASSPRGDRGGTEAFF
- | TRBJ2-1 | TRBV6-4 | few | 15 | TGTGCCAGCAGTGATCGGGGGCTCCCTTACAATGAGCAGTTCTTC | CASSDRGLPYNEQFF
- | TRBJ1-3 | TRBV29-1 | many | 15 | TGCAGCGTCAGAGGAGGGGAGAGCTCTGGAAACACCATATATTTT | CSVRGGESSGNTIYF
- | TRBJ1-3 | TRBV13 | few | 15 | TGTGCCAGCAGACCTACAACGTCCTCTGGAAACACCATATATTTT | CASRPTTSSGNTIYF
- | TRBJ1-3 | TRBV12-3/TRBV12-4 | many | 16 | TGTGCCAGCAGTTTTAGCTCGGCGGGATCTGGAAACACCATATATTTT | CASSFSSAGSGNTIYF
- | TRBJ1-6 | TRBV2 | many | 15 | TGTGCCAGCAGTGAAGCGTCAGGGGATAATTCACCCCTCCACTTT | CASSEASGDNSPLHF
- | TRBJ1-5 | TRBV20-1 | many | 14 | TGCAGTGCTAAAGGGGGGGGTTTTCATCAGCCCCAGCATTTT | CSAKGGGFHQPQHF
TRBD1 | TRBJ1-5 | TRBV7-8 | - | 15 | TGTGCCAGCAGCTGGGGACAGGGCCAAAATCAGCCCCAGCATTTT | CASSWGQGQNQPQHF
- | TRBJ1-2 | TRBV30 | few | 13 | TGTGCCTGGAGCGCCAACCGAGGCTATGGCTACACCTTC | CAWSANRGYGYTF
TRBD1 | TRBJ2-1 | TRBV30 | - | 18 | TGTGCCTGGAGCTCTACCGAGTCGGGACAGGGGTCCTACAATGAGCAGTTCTTC | CAWSSTESGQGSYNEQFF
TRBD1 | TRBJ2-1 | TRBV4-1 | few | 14 | TGCGCCAGCAGCCAGGACAGGGTTGGTCATGAGCAGTTCTTC | CASSQDRVGHEQFF
- | TRBJ1-3 | TRBV9 | many | 13 | TGTGCCAGCAGCGTAGGGTCTGGAAACACCATATATTTT | CASSVGSGNTIYF
- | TRBJ2-3 | TRBV29-1 | - | 15 | TGCAGCGTTGTGGGGCTAGCAGATCCCACAGATACGCAGTATTTT | CSVVGLADPTDTQYF
TRBD2 | TRBJ2-1 | TRBV4-1 | - | 18 | TGCGCCAGCAGGGCCGGGACTAGCGGGGGGAGCCTGGCGGATGAGCAGTTCTTC | CASRAGTSGGSLADEQFF
- | TRBJ1-5 | TRBV9 | - | 15 | TGTGCCAGCACCCACTGGGAGGTAGGCAATCAGCCCCAGCATTTT | CASTHWEVGNQPQHF
- | TRBJ1-1 | TRBV6-5 | few | 15 | TGTGCCAGCAGTTACTCGGTAGGTTCGGGGACTGAAGCTTTCTTT | CASSYSVGSGTEAFF
TRBD1 | TRBJ1-5 | TRBV6-1 | - | 17 | TGTGCCAGCACCGAATTACCCGGGACAGGGGCTGGTCAGCCCCAGCATTTT | CASTELPGTGAGQPQHF
- | TRBJ1-3 | TRBV5-5 | - | 12 | TGTGCCAGCAGTGGGGCCAGAAACACCATATATTTT | CASSGARNTIYF
- | TRBJ1-5 | TRBV6-1 | few | 13 | TGTGCCAGCAGTGTACAGAGCGATCAGCCCCAGCATTTT | CASSVQSDQPQHF
TRBD1 | TRBJ1-5 | TRBV2 | - | 15 | TGTGCCAGCAGTGGGACCGGGACAGGGGATCAGCCCCAGCATTTT | CASSGTGTGDQPQHF
- | TRBJ1-4 | TRBV6-1 | - | 14 | TGTGCCAGCAGTGAAGCTCAGCCTAATGAAAAACTGTTTTTT | CASSEAQPNEKLFF
TRBD1 | TRBJ2-3 | TRBV11-2 | many | 16 | TGTGCCAGCAGCCCGGGGGGGACAGGGGGCACAGATACGCAGTATTTT | CASSPGGTGGTDTQYF
- | TRBJ2-3 | TRBV6-1 | many | 16 | TGTGCCAGCCCACCTCTGGGGGGGGGCCGGTCAGATACGCAGTATTTT | CASPPLGGGRSDTQYF
TRBD1 | TRBJ2-1 | TRBV6-5 | - | 16 | TGTGCCAGCAGTTCTCGACGGGACAGTTTGTACAATGAGCAGTTCTTC | CASSSRRDSLYNEQFF
- | TRBJ1-2 | TRBV19 | many | 13 | TGTGCCAGCAGCCTAGTTCCGGAATATGGCTACACCTTC | CASSLVPEYGYTF
TRBD1 | TRBJ1-2 | TRBV27 | medium-sized | 15 | TGTGCCAGCAGTTCCGCAGGGGGCGAGGACTATGGCTACACCTTC | CASSSAGGEDYGYTF
- | TRBJ1-4 | TRBV13 | many | 14 | TGTGCCAGCAGTTTAGGGGGAGCTAATGAAAAACTGTTTTTT | CASSLGGANEKLFF
- | TRBJ2-1 | TRBV2 | many | 13 | TGTGCCAGCCGGGACTCAAACTACAATGAGCAGTTCTTC | CASRDSNYNEQFF
- | TRBJ2-4 | TRBV30 | few | 16 | TGTGCCTGGAGTGTACAAGGGCCGATAGCCAAAAACATTCAGTACTTC | CAWSVQGPIAKNIQYF
- | TRBJ1-4 | TRBV5-5 | - | 15 | TGTGCCAGCAGCTTCCCCGGGGGGCCGGGTGAAAAACTGTTTTTT | CASSFPGGPGEKLFF
TRBD1 | TRBJ2-5 | TRBV11-2 | many | 15 | TGTGCCAGCAGCCTCCGGACAGGGTGGGGGGAGACCCAGTACTTC | CASSLRTGWGETQYF
- | TRBJ2-2 | TRBV5-8 | few | 15 | TGTGCCAGCAGCTTCGATGGGAGCTACACCGGGGAGCTGTTTTTT | CASSFDGSYTGELFF
- | TRBJ2-1 | TRBV5-6 | few | 12 | TGTGCCAGCAGCTTGAGGCAGGGGGAGCAGTTCTTC | CASSLRQGEQFF
- | TRBJ1-1 | TRBV20-1 | many | 15 | TGCAGTGCTAGATCCCCCAGGACAGCGAACACTGAAGCTTTCTTT | CSARSPRTANTEAFF
- | TRBJ2-5 | TRBV6-6 | many | 15 | TGTGCCAGCAGTTACGGAGGGGGGGCACAAGAGACCCAGTACTTC | CASSYGGGAQETQYF
- | TRBJ1-2 | TRBV9 | - | 13 | TGTGCCAGCAGCGTAGCTAGCCGGAGTATCTACACCTTC | CASSVASRSIYTF
TRBD1 | TRBJ1-5 | TRBV28 | - | 16 | TGTGCCAGCAGATTGACAGGGGATCCTAGCAATCAGCCCCAGCATTTT | CASRLTGDPSNQPQHF
TRBD1 | TRBJ1-1 | TRBV5-1 | many | 15 | TGCGCCAGCAGCGGGAGGACAGGAGTGAACACTGAAGCTTTCTTT | CASSGRTGVNTEAFF
- | TRBJ1-5 | TRBV24-1 | many | 14 | TGTGCCACCAGTGACCCCACCGGCAATCAGCCCCAGCATTTT | CATSDPTGNQPQHF
TRBD1 | TRBJ2-7 | TRBV13 | few | 16 | TGTGCCAGCAGCTTAGTCCGGGACAGGGATTCCTACGAGCAGTACTTC | CASSLVRDRDSYEQYF
- | TRBJ2-5 | TRBV20-1 | many | 14 | TGCAGTGCTAGAGTAGTGGGACTCCAAGAGACCCAGTACTTC | CSARVVGLQETQYF
- | TRBJ2-1 | TRBV20-1 | many | 10 | TGCAGTGCTACCATACACGAGCAGTTCTTC | CSATIHEQFF